Below, one T cell receptor (beta chain) is given with its context. Its antigen is not known. The CDR3 runs 18 residues. In germline, CDR1 is LNHNV, CDR2 YYDKDF (reference sequence). V lost 0 bases to trimming and J lost 8 bases; unmatched junction nucleotides: 9. The entry originates in a study of cytomegalovirus exposure and HLA in healthy donors. General study results and limits: A prior analysis recorded that most TCR beta V segments were productive about 87% or about 30% of the time. One cluster of highly shared sequence variants probably arose as a sequencing artifact.

PCR involved 60 Vbeta and 13 Jbeta primers. Some clones are missing from TCRdb's copy, which holds only in-frame ones; the method was immunoSEQ multiplex PCR. The table has fewer than 150,000 clones, approximately 80% seen once; the top ten hold around 3%. The chain couples TRBV15 to TRBJ2-1; 14 bases fit TRBD2. The sequence came from a man in his forties or fifties in good health and CMV-seronegative. The sample consisted of PBMCs. For the CDR3, the DNA is TGTGCCACCAGCAGAGATGGGACTAGCGGGAGATTAGGCTATGAGCAGTTCTTC. Translating gives CATSRDGTSGRLGYEQFF.